This T cell receptor beta chain stems from a study of blood T cells in healthy people across ages. Using a J-beta primer mix together with a sample-barcoded 5' primer, a second PCR was run for about 6 to 12 cycles. TCRdb redid the calling of the 5' RACE reads with MiXCR, one entry per CDR3 protein. Found here are 700,000 or so distinct CDR3 sequences, approximately 40% of them singletons; the top ten hold 30%. Worth noting for this clonotype: What it recognizes is unknown.

RNA extraction gave at least 5.5 micrograms of total RNA per sample. Overall study findings and caveats: Strong correlation linked observed beta diversity and percent naive T cells.

In germline, CDR1 is ENHRY, CDR2 SYGVKD. The CDR3 totals 14 residues. The germline V and J ends were trimmed by 7 bases and 0 bases, with 12 bases remaining between them. The clonotype originates from a man older than 75 in good health. This sequence joins TRBV10-3 and TRBJ1-1; D uncertain. Sequencing was performed on blood. The CDR3 is CAINEGSVNTEAFF. As DNA, the CDR3 is TGTGCCATCAACGAAGGTTCGGTGAACACTGAAGCTTTCTTT.